This T cell receptor (beta chain) was sequenced for a study of brain T cells in children with intractable seizures. The assay was immunoSEQ multiplex PCR, and TCRdb's table has in-frame clones only and misses some. The sample contains about 320,000 clones, over 90% of which appear only once. Time point described: blood from clinic visit 5 months post-surgery; TSC patient then seizure free. The sequenced cases were selected for having the highest brain T cell transcript signatures. Pre-surgery treatment included at least one anti-epileptic drug. The V end lost 5 bases, the J end lost 0 bases, and 5 bases lay between the germline ends. The CDR3 covers 14 residues. Germline loops: CDR1 MRHNA, CDR2 SNTAGT.

The sequencing used peripheral blood, collected about 5 months after surgery. This chain links TRBV6-4 with TRBJ2-6; D may be TRBD1 (5 bases). The TCR comes from a boy in the first two years of life with tuberous sclerosis and intractable seizures. This chain's CDR3 is CASSQGSGANVLTF. DNA for the CDR3: TGTGCCAGCAGTCAGGGCTCTGGGGCCAACGTCCTGACTTTC.